A single sample gave rise to the 4 T cell receptor beta chains below, sequenced in a study of T cell repertoires in MIS-A myocarditis. The table came from immunoSEQ multiplex PCR; TCRdb's copy has only in-frame clones and leaves some out. The data contain 10,000 to 13,000 clones, roughly four fifths of them singletons. Sequences were obtained from right ventricle heart tissue obtained at autopsy. The receptor set was obtained from a man younger than 30 with fulminant myocarditis from multisystem inflammatory syndrome in adults (MIS-A) after COVID-19.

The chain has TRBV19 and TRBJ1-4; 8 bases line up with TRBD1. Per germline, CDR1 LNHDA and CDR2 SQIVND (reference sequence). The J segment lost 8 bases and the V segment lost 3 bases, leaving 5 bases of the junction unmatched. The CDR3 has 14 residues. CDR3 DNA sequence: TGTGCCAGTAGTATCCGACAGGGGAACGAAAAACTGTTTTTT. It codes for CASSIRQGNEKLFF.

V and J are TRBV7-9 and TRBJ2-1, with 12 bases aligning to TRBD2. Trimming at V came to 5 bases and at J to 7 bases, leaving 6 bases not matched to a gene. CDR1 and CDR2 from the germline V gene are SEHNR and FQNEAQ (reference sequence). This CDR3 is 15 amino acids long. CDR3: CASSPRLAGVNEQFF. CDR3 sequence (DNA): TGTGCCAGCAGCCCCCGACTAGCGGGAGTGAATGAGCAGTTCTTC. Combining the CDR3 with reference TRBV7-9 and TRBJ2-1 gives the whole variable domain DTGVSQNPRHKITKRGQNVTFRCDPISEHNRLYWYRQTLGQGPEFLTYFQNEAQLEKSRLLSDRFSAERPKGSFSTLEIQRTEQGDSAMYLCASSPRLAGVNEQFFGPGTRLTVL.

This chain links TRBV2 with TRBJ1-4; 7 bases are a match to TRBD1. CDR3 length: 13 amino acids. V was pared by 7 bases and J by 5 bases, with 4 bases of the junction left unmatched. Germline CDR1 is SNHLY and CDR2 is FYNNEI. CDR3 sequence (DNA): TGTGCCAGCAACCGGGACAGCAATGAAAAACTGTTTTTT. It codes for CASNRDSNEKLFF.

The chain has TRBV19 and TRBJ2-7; 11 bases line up with TRBD2. Germline values: CDR1 LNHDA, CDR2 SQIVND (reference sequence). V lost 7 bases and J lost 3; bases outside the gene matches: 2. This CDR3 is 13 amino acids long. The CDR3 coding sequence is TGTGCCAGTACTAGCGGGAGGTACTACGAGCAGTACTTC. This sequence encodes CASTSGRYYEQYF.